These 7 T cell receptor beta chains originate from one sample sequenced in a study of identical twins. TCRdb processed the 5' RACE reads anew with MiXCR; each CDR3 protein has one entry. The data show approximately 500,000 distinct CDR3 sequences, with around 24% seen just once and about 2.9% held by the top ten. This sample also appeared in a second study, on T cells expressing NK-cell markers.

Sequencing was carried out using CD4+ T cells sorted from blood. These receptors came from a woman aged 18-30 years in good health.

The gene calls are TRBV9 and TRBJ2-5; TRBD1 matches at 9 bases. The length of the CDR3 is 15 residues. Germline CDR1 is SGDLS and CDR2 is YYNGEE. V was pared by 0 bases and J by 4 bases, with 4 bases of the junction left unmatched. The CDR3 DNA follows: TGTGCCAGCAGCGTAGTGGGACAGGGTGGAGAGACCCAGTACTTC. This sequence encodes CASSVVGQGGETQYF.

Only a few counts were recorded for this clonotype. The chain recombines TRBV20-1 with TRBJ2-7; TRBD2 agrees at 10 bases. V lost 1 base to trimming and J lost 4 bases; unmatched junction nucleotides: 4. Germline V gives CDR1 DFQATT, CDR2 SNEGSKA (reference sequence). There are 14 residues in the CDR3. Here the CDR3 DNA reads TGCAGTGCTAGAGCCAGGACTAGCGGTTACGAGCAGTACTTC. Translated, it gives CSARARTSGYEQYF.

The rearrangement uses TRBV20-1 and TRBJ2-3, with 9 bases fitting TRBD1. Trimming took 6 bases from V and 1 from J; bases not matched to a gene: 5. This CDR3 is 14 amino acids long. Germline V CDR1 and CDR2: DFQATT, SNEGSKA (reference sequence). The CDR3 DNA follows: TGCAGTGCAACCCGGGACAGGGGCACAGATACGCAGTATTTT. This encodes CSATRDRGTDTQYF.

In its sample, this clonotype was seen a few times. This chain joins TRBV12-3 or TRBV12-4 and TRBJ2-5; tentative D call: TRBD1 (5 bases). Deletions cut 4 bases from V and 5 bases from J, with 17 bases between. The CDR3 is 15 residues long. DNA of the CDR3: TGTGCCAGCAGTTACGGGCACAGGTCGTCGGAGACCCAGTACTTC. Translating gives CASSYGHRSSETQYF.

The sample holds many counts of this clonotype. The V gene is TRBV29-1, the J gene TRBJ1-1; TRBD1 matches at 8 bases. Trimming removed 7 bases from V and 4 bases from J; junction bases left unmatched: 5. CDR3 length equals 12 residues. Germline lookup yields CDR1 SQVTM and CDR2 ANQGSEA. The CDR3, as DNA: TGCAGCGGGCAGGGGGCGGGCACTGAAGCTTTCTTT. Residues: CSGQGAGTEAFF.

CDR3 in DNA: TGCAGCGTCACCAGAGACCCGAACACTGAAGCTTTCTTT. It encodes CSVTRDPNTEAFF. The chain recombines TRBV29-1 with TRBJ1-1; D ambiguous. V dropped 6 bases and J dropped 1 base, with 12 bases sitting between them. Germline values: CDR1 SQVTM, CDR2 ANQGSEA. The CDR3 runs 13 residues.

This clonotype came up many times. This chain uses TRBV30 with TRBJ2-1; 12 bases line up with TRBD2. V gave up 3 bases and J gave up 8 bases; unmatched junction bases: 5. Per germline, CDR1 GTSNPN and CDR2 SVGIG (reference sequence). This CDR3 region has 14 residues. This CDR3 reads CAWSKTSGSYEQFF. In nucleotides, the CDR3 is TGTGCCTGGAGCAAGACTAGCGGGAGTTATGAGCAGTTCTTC.